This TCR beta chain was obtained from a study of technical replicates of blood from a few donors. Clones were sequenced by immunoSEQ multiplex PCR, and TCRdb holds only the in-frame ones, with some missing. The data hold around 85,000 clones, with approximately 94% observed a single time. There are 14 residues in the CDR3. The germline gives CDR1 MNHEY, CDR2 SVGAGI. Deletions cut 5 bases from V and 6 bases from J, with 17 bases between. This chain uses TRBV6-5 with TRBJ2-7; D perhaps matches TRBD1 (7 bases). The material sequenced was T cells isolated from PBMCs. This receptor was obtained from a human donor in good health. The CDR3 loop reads CASSIVAGGIEQYF. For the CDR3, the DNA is TGTGCCAGCAGTATAGTGGCAGGGGGGATCGAGCAGTACTTC.